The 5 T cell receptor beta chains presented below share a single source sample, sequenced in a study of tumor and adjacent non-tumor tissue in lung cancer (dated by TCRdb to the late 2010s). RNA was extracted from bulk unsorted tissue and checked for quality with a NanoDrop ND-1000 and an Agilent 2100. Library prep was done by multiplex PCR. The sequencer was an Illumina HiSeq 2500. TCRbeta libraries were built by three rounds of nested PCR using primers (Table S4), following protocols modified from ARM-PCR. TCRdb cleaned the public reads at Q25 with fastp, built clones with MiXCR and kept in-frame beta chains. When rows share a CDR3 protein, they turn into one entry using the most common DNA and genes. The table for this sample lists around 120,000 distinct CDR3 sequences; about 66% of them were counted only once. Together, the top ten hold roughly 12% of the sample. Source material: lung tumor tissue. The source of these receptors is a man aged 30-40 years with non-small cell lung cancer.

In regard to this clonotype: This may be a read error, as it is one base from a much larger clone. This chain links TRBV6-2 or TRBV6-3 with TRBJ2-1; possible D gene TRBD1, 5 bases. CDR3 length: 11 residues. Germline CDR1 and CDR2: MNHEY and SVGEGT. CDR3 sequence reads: CASSQDNGQFF. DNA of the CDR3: TGTGCCAGCAGTCAGGACAATGGGCAGTTCTTC.

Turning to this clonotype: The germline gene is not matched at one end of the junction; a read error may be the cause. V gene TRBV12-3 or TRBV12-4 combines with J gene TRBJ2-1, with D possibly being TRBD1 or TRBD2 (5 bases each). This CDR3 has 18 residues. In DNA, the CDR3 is TGTGCCAGCAGTATGACCGGGACGTACGCAGATCTGGACGCTGAGCACTTCTTC. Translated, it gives CASSMTGTYADLDAEHFF.

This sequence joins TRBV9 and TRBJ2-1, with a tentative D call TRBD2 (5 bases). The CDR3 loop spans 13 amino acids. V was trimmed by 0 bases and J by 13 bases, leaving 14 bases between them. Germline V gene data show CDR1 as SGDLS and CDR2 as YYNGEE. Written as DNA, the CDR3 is TGTGCCAGCAGCGTAGACCCCCGGGGTGACCAGTTCTTC. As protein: CASSVDPRGDQFF.

As DNA, the CDR3 is TGTGCCAGCAGCTGGCTGGGCGGGGGGGCCTACAATGAGCAGTTCTTC. Its protein is CASSWLGGGAYNEQFF. The V call is TRBV13, the J call TRBJ2-1; 9 positions agree with TRBD2. Trimming at V came to 4 bases and at J to 2 bases, leaving 6 bases not matched to a gene. Germline V lookup: CDR1 PRHDT, CDR2 FYEKMQ (reference sequence). The CDR3 covers 16 residues.

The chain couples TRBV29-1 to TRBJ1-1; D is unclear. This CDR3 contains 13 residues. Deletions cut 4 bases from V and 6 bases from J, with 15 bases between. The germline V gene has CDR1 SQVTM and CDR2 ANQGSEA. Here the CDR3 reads CSVGEDTGAEAFF. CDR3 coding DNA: TGCAGCGTTGGAGAGGATACCGGAGCTGAAGCTTTCTTT.